A selection of T cell receptor beta chains follows, all from one sample in a study of T cells in Graves' hyperthyroidism and ophthalmopathy. TCRdb reprocessed the multiplex PCR reads with MiXCR, giving one entry per CDR3 protein. The table has approximately 640,000 distinct CDR3 sequences, approximately 42% seen once. Sequencing input: peripheral blood or thyroid tissue (not recorded which). The receptor source for this set is an adult man with Graves' disease, either hyperthyroidism or ophthalmopathy (not recorded which). Each CDR3 is given with its conserved first and last residue. The D gene is left open where the match is weak. Clone size, where shown, is once, few, many, or a class for clones that have expanded.

clone size: NA; V gene: TRBV19; D gene: TRBD1; J gene: TRBJ1-2; CDR3 DNA: TGTGCCAGTAGTATGGACAGGGGATCTTATGGCTACACCTTC; CDR3 protein: CASSMDRGSYGYTF
clone size: NA; V gene: TRBV7-2; D gene: TRBD1; J gene: TRBJ2-5; CDR3 DNA: TGTGCCAGCAGCTTTCGACAGGGGATCCAAGAGACCCAGTACTTC; CDR3 protein: CASSFRQGIQETQYF
clone size: NA; V gene: TRBV7-3; D gene: NA; J gene: TRBJ2-5; CDR3 DNA: TGTGCCAGCAGCTTTGGGCCTACCCTCCAGGAGACCCAGTACTTC; CDR3 protein: CASSFGPTLQETQYF
clone size: NA; V gene: TRBV7-3; D gene: TRBD1; J gene: TRBJ1-2; CDR3 DNA: TGTGCCAGCAGTCGAAGGGGGGACAGGGGTGCCTATGGCTACACCTTC; CDR3 protein: CASSRRGDRGAYGYTF
clone size: few; V gene: TRBV12-3/TRBV12-4; D gene: TRBD2; J gene: TRBJ2-7; CDR3 DNA: TGTGCCAGCAGTCTGGGACTAGCGGGAGGGCGCGAGCAGTACTTC; CDR3 protein: CASSLGLAGGREQYF
clone size: NA; V gene: TRBV9; D gene: TRBD1; J gene: TRBJ2-1; CDR3 DNA: TGTGCCAGCAGCGTAGAGGCAGGGGGGCAGTTCTTC; CDR3 protein: CASSVEAGGQFF
clone size: NA; V gene: TRBV7-3; D gene: TRBD1; J gene: TRBJ2-5; CDR3 DNA: TGTGCCAGCAGCTTGGGCAGGGGGCCGGGAAAGACCCAGTACTTC; CDR3 protein: CASSLGRGPGKTQYF
clone size: many; V gene: TRBV12-3/TRBV12-4; D gene: NA; J gene: TRBJ1-5; CDR3 DNA: TGTGCCAGCAGTTTAGGATCGCCGGACCCCCAGCATTTT; CDR3 protein: CASSLGSPDPQHF
clone size: NA; V gene: TRBV5-1; D gene: TRBD1; J gene: TRBJ2-7; CDR3 DNA: TGCGCCAGCAGCTTGCAGGGACAGGGCCTTCCGGGGGAGCAGTACTTC; CDR3 protein: CASSLQGQGLPGEQYF
clone size: few; V gene: TRBV12-3/TRBV12-4; D gene: TRBD1; J gene: TRBJ1-5; CDR3 DNA: TGTGCCAGCAGTTCCGGACAGGGTCTCTATAGCAATCAGCCCCAGCATTTT; CDR3 protein: CASSSGQGLYSNQPQHF
clone size: NA; V gene: TRBV5-8; D gene: NA; J gene: TRBJ1-6; CDR3 DNA: TGTGCCAGCAGCTTTGAGCGGATATATAATTCACCCCTCCACTTT; CDR3 protein: CASSFERIYNSPLHF
clone size: NA; V gene: TRBV7-8; D gene: TRBD1; J gene: TRBJ1-5; CDR3 DNA: TGTGCCAGCAGTAAGGACAGGGATAGCAATCAGCCCCAGCATTTT; CDR3 protein: CASSKDRDSNQPQHF
clone size: NA; V gene: TRBV20-1; D gene: NA; J gene: TRBJ1-3; CDR3 DNA: TGCAGTGCTTTTGACAGCTCTGGAAACACCATATATTTT; CDR3 protein: CSAFDSSGNTIYF
clone size: NA; V gene: TRBV10-3; D gene: TRBD1; J gene: TRBJ2-7; CDR3 DNA: TGTGCCATCAGTGAGCTGGGACAGGGCCTCTACGAGCAGTACTTC; CDR3 protein: CAISELGQGLYEQYF
clone size: once; V gene: TRBV25-1; D gene: NA; J gene: TRBJ1-4; CDR3 DNA: TGTGCCAGCAGCCGACCGCTGGGACCCGGGGGGTTTGGACTGTTTTTT; CDR3 protein: CASSRPLGPGGFGLFF
clone size: NA; V gene: TRBV20-1; D gene: NA; J gene: TRBJ1-2; CDR3 DNA: TGCAGTCCCGACAGGAACTATGGCTACACCTTC; CDR3 protein: CSPDRNYGYTF
clone size: few; V gene: TRBV10-3; D gene: NA; J gene: TRBJ1-5; CDR3 DNA: TGTGCCAGCAGTGAGGGGACATCTCTTAGCAATCAGCCCCAGCATTTT; CDR3 protein: CASSEGTSLSNQPQHF
clone size: NA; V gene: TRBV12-3/TRBV12-4; D gene: NA; J gene: TRBJ2-3; CDR3 DNA: TGTGCCAGCAGGTTAGAGGGTACGCAGTATTTT; CDR3 protein: CASRLEGTQYF
clone size: NA; V gene: TRBV7-9; D gene: NA; J gene: TRBJ1-5; CDR3 DNA: TGTGCCAGCAGCAAGGCCGGAAACAATCAGCCCCAGCATTTT; CDR3 protein: CASSKAGNNQPQHF
clone size: few; V gene: TRBV7-2; D gene: TRBD1; J gene: TRBJ1-5; CDR3 DNA: TGTGCCAGCAGCTTAGCGGGAACAGGGGGAAGTGGCAATCAGCCCCAGCATTTT; CDR3 protein: CASSLAGTGGSGNQPQHF
clone size: many; V gene: TRBV25-1; D gene: NA; J gene: TRBJ1-2; CDR3 DNA: TGTGCCAGCAGTGAATCGGGCCGGCACTATGGCTACACCTTC; CDR3 protein: CASSESGRHYGYTF
clone size: NA; V gene: TRBV6-1; D gene: TRBD1; J gene: TRBJ2-5; CDR3 DNA: TGTGCCAGCAGTGAATCGATAGGGGGCCTGGAGACCCAGTACTTC; CDR3 protein: CASSESIGGLETQYF
clone size: few; V gene: TRBV29-1; D gene: NA; J gene: TRBJ1-1; CDR3 DNA: TGCAGCTTGGAAGGGGGGCAGAACACTGAAGCTTTCTTT; CDR3 protein: CSLEGGQNTEAFF
clone size: NA; V gene: TRBV7-8; D gene: NA; J gene: TRBJ2-5; CDR3 DNA: TGTGCCAGCAGCTTAGACGGGAGACTGCAAGAGACCCAGTACTTC; CDR3 protein: CASSLDGRLQETQYF
clone size: NA; V gene: TRBV10-3; D gene: TRBD1; J gene: TRBJ1-3; CDR3 DNA: TGTGCCAGCAGCCTGACAGGGTCTAAAGGAAACACCATATATTTT; CDR3 protein: CASSLTGSKGNTIYF
clone size: many; V gene: TRBV10-2; D gene: NA; J gene: TRBJ2-7; CDR3 DNA: TGCGCCAGCAGTCAAAGCGGATCTCGCTCCTACGAGCAGTACTTC; CDR3 protein: CASSQSGSRSYEQYF
clone size: NA; V gene: TRBV19; D gene: NA; J gene: TRBJ1-3; CDR3 DNA: TGTGCCAGTAGGCCTCCCGGGACAATTGGAAACACCATATATTTT; CDR3 protein: CASRPPGTIGNTIYF
clone size: many; V gene: TRBV25-1; D gene: NA; J gene: TRBJ1-6; CDR3 DNA: TGTGCCAGCAGTGCACCAACCGGGAGCCTTTCACCCCTCCACTTT; CDR3 protein: CASSAPTGSLSPLHF
clone size: NA; V gene: TRBV29-1; D gene: NA; J gene: TRBJ1-2; CDR3 DNA: TGCAGCTTTTTCCAGGGTGCTAACTATGGCTACACCTTC; CDR3 protein: CSFFQGANYGYTF
clone size: NA; V gene: TRBV30; D gene: TRBD1; J gene: TRBJ1-1; CDR3 DNA: TGTGCCTGGGAGGGACAGGGATTTGTTGAAGCTTTCTTT; CDR3 protein: CAWEGQGFVEAFF
clone size: NA; V gene: TRBV20-1; D gene: NA; J gene: TRBJ1-4; CDR3 DNA: TGCAGTGCTAGAGATCTTAGAGGGTTTGCAACTAATGAAAAACTGTTTTTT; CDR3 protein: CSARDLRGFATNEKLFF
clone size: NA; V gene: TRBV7-9; D gene: TRBD1; J gene: TRBJ2-7; CDR3 DNA: TGTGCCAGCAGTCCGGGACAGGGCCCTTTCTTTGCCTACGAGCAGTACTTC; CDR3 protein: CASSPGQGPFFAYEQYF
clone size: many; V gene: TRBV10-3; D gene: NA; J gene: TRBJ1-5; CDR3 DNA: TGTGCCATCAGTGAATCGGGGAGCCAGCCCCAGCATTTT; CDR3 protein: CAISESGSQPQHF
clone size: many; V gene: TRBV19; D gene: TRBD1; J gene: TRBJ1-3; CDR3 DNA: TGTGCCACCACGGGACAGCACTCTGGAAACACCATATATTTT; CDR3 protein: CATTGQHSGNTIYF
clone size: NA; V gene: TRBV29-1; D gene: TRBD1; J gene: TRBJ1-4; CDR3 DNA: TGCAGCGTCGGACAACAGGGGAGGCTTGAAAAACTGTTTTTT; CDR3 protein: CSVGQQGRLEKLFF
clone size: many; V gene: TRBV7-9; D gene: TRBD1; J gene: TRBJ1-5; CDR3 DNA: TGTGCCAGCAGCACGGACAGGCTAAATCAGCCCCAGCATTTT; CDR3 protein: CASSTDRLNQPQHF
clone size: NA; V gene: TRBV6-1; D gene: NA; J gene: TRBJ1-5; CDR3 DNA: TGTGCCAGCAGTGAAGTGCTCTATCAGCCCCAGCATTTT; CDR3 protein: CASSEVLYQPQHF
clone size: few; V gene: TRBV20-1; D gene: NA; J gene: TRBJ1-2; CDR3 DNA: TGCAGTGCTTGGACCGGGGCAAGGTCAGAAGGCTACACCTTC; CDR3 protein: CSAWTGARSEGYTF
clone size: NA; V gene: TRBV29-1; D gene: NA; J gene: TRBJ2-2; CDR3 DNA: TGCAGCGTTGAACTAAACACCGGGGAGCTGTTTTTT; CDR3 protein: CSVELNTGELFF
clone size: NA; V gene: TRBV25-1; D gene: NA; J gene: TRBJ1-1; CDR3 DNA: TGTGCCAGCAGCGAAACGGACGGCGGGACTGAAGCTTTCTTT; CDR3 protein: CASSETDGGTEAFF